The rows below give T cell receptor beta chains drawn from one sample of a study of OX40 agonist ivuxolimab in advanced cancers. The data were produced by immunoSEQ multiplex PCR, yet TCRdb's version contains in-frame clones alone and is incomplete. The sample has over 95,000 clones, more than 85% seen once. Material: CD4+ or CD8+ T cells sorted from blood, obtained in a trial of the OX40 agonist ivuxolimab. Every receptor here comes from an adult with an advanced solid tumor such as melanoma, head and neck, liver or kidney cancer. The CDR3 runs from the conserved cysteine through the conserved F or W. Each record gives: V gene, J gene, D gene, CDR3 protein. The D gene is left open where the match is weak.

v_gene: TRBV9
j_gene: TRBJ2-7
d_gene: NA
CDR3aa: CASSEQGILGNEQYF

v_gene: TRBV7-9
j_gene: TRBJ2-5
d_gene: TRBD2
CDR3aa: CASSLAGLAQETQYF

v_gene: TRBV4-2
j_gene: TRBJ2-3
d_gene: TRBD2
CDR3aa: CASSPPGLATDTQYF

v_gene: TRBV7-9
j_gene: TRBJ2-2
d_gene: TRBD1
CDR3aa: CASSLGQGDTGELFF

v_gene: TRBV27
j_gene: TRBJ2-2
d_gene: TRBD2
CDR3aa: CASSLSGGTGELFF

v_gene: TRBV19
j_gene: TRBJ2-1
d_gene: NA
CDR3aa: CASSHRLLEEQFF

v_gene: TRBV7-9
j_gene: TRBJ2-4
d_gene: TRBD1
CDR3aa: CASSLVPGTELAKNIQYF

v_gene: TRBV13
j_gene: TRBJ2-3
d_gene: NA
CDR3aa: CASSLEGGKAGDTQYF

v_gene: TRBV10-3
j_gene: TRBJ2-5
d_gene: TRBD2
CDR3aa: CAISERLAGGQTQYF

v_gene: TRBV7-9
j_gene: TRBJ2-3
d_gene: NA
CDR3aa: CASSLGALAYPGTDTQYF

v_gene: TRBV27
j_gene: TRBJ1-2
d_gene: TRBD1
CDR3aa: CASSFVGQGVIYGYTF

v_gene: TRBV7-9
j_gene: TRBJ2-3
d_gene: NA
CDR3aa: CASSFSPPTDTQYF

v_gene: TRBV28
j_gene: TRBJ2-7
d_gene: NA
CDR3aa: CASSPPNGYEQYF

v_gene: TRBV18
j_gene: TRBJ2-4
d_gene: TRBD2
CDR3aa: CASSPTRTGTSTSKNIQYF

v_gene: TRBV7-9
j_gene: TRBJ2-3
d_gene: NA
CDR3aa: CASSRDGNTQYF

v_gene: TRBV28
j_gene: TRBJ2-3
d_gene: TRBD2
CDR3aa: CASGPERGTLHTQYF

v_gene: TRBV11-1
j_gene: TRBJ2-7
d_gene: TRBD1
CDR3aa: CASSSPGQSPYEQYF

v_gene: TRBV5-6
j_gene: TRBJ1-1
d_gene: NA
CDR3aa: CAAGGVNTEAFF

v_gene: TRBV11-2
j_gene: TRBJ2-3
d_gene: TRBD2
CDR3aa: CASTRLAATDTQYF

v_gene: TRBV6-1
j_gene: TRBJ2-2
d_gene: NA
CDR3aa: CASAGKVTGELFF

v_gene: TRBV5-3
j_gene: TRBJ2-1
d_gene: TRBD2
CDR3aa: CARSWGLAGDFNEQFF

v_gene: TRBV25-1
j_gene: TRBJ1-2
d_gene: TRBD1
CDR3aa: CASSERTGKGYTF

v_gene: TRBV5-1
j_gene: TRBJ2-3
d_gene: TRBD2
CDR3aa: CASSSKREWDTQYF